The clone carrying this T cell receptor (beta chain) has a count of ten or more. The data were taken from a study of identical twins. All donors were healthy Caucasians. This CDR3 region has 15 residues. V gave up 6 bases and J gave up 0 bases; unmatched junction bases: 2. TCRdb independently ran MiXCR on the 5' RACE reads; one entry per CDR3 protein. Here the sample spans 400,000 to 500,000 distinct CDR3 sequences, over 11% being singletons. The sample was also reused in another study, on yellow fever vaccine responses in identical twins. Per that study: Reportedly, the response of twins' T cells to the vaccine seemed partly convergent, partly personalized.

The sequenced sample consisted of CD4+ T cells sorted from blood. J is TRBJ2-7 and V is TRBV12-3 or TRBV12-4, with 13 nucleotides matching TRBD2. The sequence was collected from a woman under 30 in good health. CDR3 bases: TGTGCCAGCAGAAGGACTAGCGGGAGCTCCTACGAGCAGTACTTC. Amino acid sequence: CASRRTSGSSYEQYF.